This TCR beta chain was captured by sequencing in a study of T cells in Graves' hyperthyroidism and ophthalmopathy. CDR3 length equals 14 residues. V gave up 0 bases and J gave up 8 bases, with 8 bases separating them. Germline values: CDR1 MDHEN, CDR2 SYDVKM. Orbital computed tomography and thyroid ultrasound, together with serum TRAb and thyroxine and clinical symptoms, were used for diagnoses. Amplified regions were TCR beta CDR3 sequences from RNA transcripts. The HTBI primer set drove a first-round RT-PCR of the TCR CDR3. TCRdb independently ran MiXCR on the multiplex PCR reads; one entry per CDR3 protein. The table lists a few hundred thousand distinct CDR3 sequences, around a sixth of them singletons.

This sequence originates from a woman in her late teens or twenties with Graves' hyperthyroidism. V is TRBV28 and J is TRBJ1-6; D is uncertain. The sequenced sample was blood. Written as DNA, the CDR3 is TGTGCCAGCAGTTTATGGACTACCCATTCACCCCTCCACTTT. Translation: CASSLWTTHSPLHF.